The T cell receptor beta chain described here comes from a study of radiotherapy plus CTLA-4 blockade in lung cancer (dated by TCRdb to 2016 to 2018). At the level of the whole study: Objective responses were observed in approximately 19% of enrolled patients, and disease control was achieved in around 30%. The full study reports these points: After treatment with radiotherapy and ipilimumab, TCR clones that originated in tumors expanded in peripheral blood. The strongest predictors of response, as reported, were early dynamic changes in blood T cell clones along with a rise in serum interferon-beta after radiation.

Counted from cysteine to phenylalanine, this CDR3 has 16 amino acids. Of the read, only the CDR3 DNA is kept; its 48 bases are in frame from base 1. The CDR1 and CDR2 encoded by the germline V gene (reference sequence) are MNHNY and SVGAGI. The junction shows trimming of 5 bases on V and 5 bases on J, and the gene matches do not reach 10 bases of it. Receptor amplification or capture employed the immunoSEQ multiplex PCR assay. Drawn from immuneACCESS, this table holds only the in-frame rearrangements with V and J called that TCRdb kept. Clones are partly lost; checked studies trace under half to an unresolved V gene and leave the rest unexplained. Within this sample are about 60,000 clones, with 70% to 85% of them counted one time only. The ten largest clonotypes hold almost 4% of the sample. Focal radiation therapy combined with CTLA-4 blockade (ipilimumab) was tested in patients with chemo-refractory metastatic non-small-cell lung cancer.

With regard to this clone: The antigen it binds to is not known. Within one base of it there is no much larger clone, and no base qualities were kept.

The rearrangement combines TRBV6-6 with TRBJ2-3; TRBD1 fits 10 bases in the junction. The specimen was peripheral blood, collected from a patient treated with radiotherapy plus ipilimumab. This clonotype was sampled from a human donor with non-small cell lung cancer who had a partial response to radiotherapy plus ipilimumab. The encoded CDR3 is CASSPGDRGLGDTQYF. Read as DNA, the sequence is TGTGCCAGCAGTCCCGGAGACAGGGGGCTGGGAGATACGCAGTATTTT.